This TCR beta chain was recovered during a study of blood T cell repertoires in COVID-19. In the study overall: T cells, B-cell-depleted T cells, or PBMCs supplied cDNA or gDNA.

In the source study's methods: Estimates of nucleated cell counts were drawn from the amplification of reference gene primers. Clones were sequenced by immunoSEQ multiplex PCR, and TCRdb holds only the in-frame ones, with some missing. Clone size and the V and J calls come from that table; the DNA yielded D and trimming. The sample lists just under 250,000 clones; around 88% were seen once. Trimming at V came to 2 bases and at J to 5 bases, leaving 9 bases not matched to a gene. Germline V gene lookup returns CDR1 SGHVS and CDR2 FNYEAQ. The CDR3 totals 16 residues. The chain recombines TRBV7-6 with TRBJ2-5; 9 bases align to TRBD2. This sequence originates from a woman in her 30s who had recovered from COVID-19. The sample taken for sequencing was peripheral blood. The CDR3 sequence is CASSLTRGGAGETQYF. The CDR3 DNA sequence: TGTGCCAGCAGCTTAACTCGCGGGGGGGCAGGGGAGACCCAGTACTTC.